The clone carrying this T cell receptor (beta chain) was seen a few times. Its antigen is undetermined. This record comes from a study of identical twins. The study's findings and limits: Where beta out-of-frame sequences were concerned, excess twin sharing was weaker. Memory repertoires lacked the insertion deficit that abundant cord blood beta clonotypes showed.

Each donor was a healthy Caucasian. CDR3 length: 18 residues. Germline CDR1 and CDR2: SGHAT and FQNNGV. V was pared by 2 bases and J by 5 bases, with 23 bases between. Template switching introduced a universal primer site, and the cDNA bore unique molecular identifiers. TCRdb re-analysed the 5' RACE reads in MiXCR, keeping a single row per CDR3 protein. Among hundreds of thousands of distinct CDR3 sequences listed, 6.1% were seen once. The chain has TRBV11-2 and TRBJ2-3; possible D gene TRBD1, 5 bases. The source of this sequence is a man aged 18 to 30 in good health. Sample: naive T cells sorted from blood. This CDR3 reads CASSLRESTLLRGDTQYF. As DNA, the CDR3 is TGTGCCAGCAGCTTAAGGGAATCGACCCTCCTTAGGGGAGATACGCAGTATTTT.